What follows are 16 T cell receptor beta chains derived from one specimen sequenced in a study of T cells in Graves' hyperthyroidism and ophthalmopathy. Using RNA transcripts as the source, TCR beta CDR3 regions were amplified. HTBI primers were used for first-round RT-PCR of the TCR CDR3. MiXCR was run by TCRdb on the multiplex PCR reads, yielding one entry per CDR3 protein. The table includes fewer than 800,000 distinct CDR3 sequences, about 17% detected once. Sequences were obtained from blood. The receptors originated from a man aged 18 to 29 with Graves' hyperthyroidism.

This clonotype was seen a few times. The chain combines TRBV18 with TRBJ2-6; 8 nucleotides line up with TRBD1. V shed 6 bases and J 4 bases; nucleotides not matched to a gene: 5. The CDR3 runs to 15 residues. Germline V gene data show CDR1 as KGHSH and CDR2 as LQKENI. The CDR3 protein is CASSRQGYGANVLTF. CDR3 coding DNA: TGTGCCAGCTCCCGACAGGGGTACGGGGCCAACGTCCTGACTTTC. The entire variable domain, with the rest obtained from reference TRBV18 and TRBJ2-6, is as follows: NAGVMQNPRHLVRRRGQEARLRCSPMKGHSHVYWYRQLPEEGLKFMVYLQKENIIDESGMPKERFSAEFPKEGPSILRIQQVVRGDSAAYFCASSRQGYGANVLTFGAGSRLTVL.

The CDR3 DNA reads as TGTGCCAGCAGCGGACTAGCGGGAGTCGGCACAGATACGCAGTATTTT. Translating it yields CASSGLAGVGTDTQYF. The chain is built from TRBV12-3 or TRBV12-4 and TRBJ2-3; 13 bases map to TRBD2. Germline trimming cut 6 bases from V and 1 base from J; bases unmatched to any gene: 4. This CDR3 is built from 16 residues.

This chain links TRBV28 with TRBJ1-2; weak D call: TRBD1 (5 bases). The CDR3 runs 13 residues. Per the germline V gene, CDR1 is MDHEN and CDR2 is SYDVKM. V lost 7 bases and J lost 4, with 13 bases in between. This CDR3 reads CASNVGTGYGYTF. CDR3 nucleotides: TGTGCCAGCAACGTCGGAACAGGCTATGGCTACACCTTC.

The V call is TRBV19, the J call TRBJ1-1; unclear D gene. Germline values: CDR1 LNHDA, CDR2 SQIVND (reference sequence). Between the trimmed V and J ends, which lost 5 bases and 6 bases, there was a span of 16 bases. The CDR3 sequence is 14 residues long. The CDR3 DNA reads as TGTGCCAGTAGTTGGAGTATGGGTACTTCTGAAGCTTTCTTT. Its protein product is CASSWSMGTSEAFF. Together with reference TRBV19 and TRBJ1-1, the CDR3 gives the full variable domain: DGGITQSPKYLFRKEGQNVTLSCEQNLNHDAMYWYRQDPGQGLRLIYYSQIVNDFQKGDIAEGYSVSREKKESFPLTVTSAQKNPTAFYLCASSWSMGTSEAFFGQGTRLTVV.

The chain has TRBV30 and TRBJ1-2; D not certain. V lost 3 bases and J lost 4, with 15 bases in between. Germline V CDR1 and CDR2: GTSNPN, SVGIG (reference sequence). This CDR3 contains 14 residues. The CDR3 spells CAWSRTAASYGYTF. CDR3 coding DNA: TGTGCCTGGAGCCGGACCGCCGCTAGCTATGGCTACACCTTC. The complete variable domain, with remaining parts taken from reference TRBV30 and TRBJ1-2, reads SQTIHQWPATLVQPVGSPLSLECTVEGTSNPNLYWYRQAAGRGLQLLFYSVGIGQISSEVPQNLSASRPQDRQFILSSKKLLLSDSGFYLCAWSRTAASYGYTFGSGTRLTVV.

The sample holds many counts of this clonotype. The chain recombines TRBV12-3 or TRBV12-4 with TRBJ2-4; tentative D call: TRBD2 (6 bases). With 6 bases removed from V and 3 bases from J, the gap between germline ends came to 21 bases. The CDR3 spans 17 residues. CDR3 DNA: TGTGCCAGCAGCCGGGGACGCAGTACTAGCAGCAAAAACATTCAGTACTTC. The encoded protein is CASSRGRSTSSKNIQYF.

This clonotype was recorded at least ten times. The rearrangement uses TRBV28 and TRBJ1-2; perhaps TRBD1 as D (5 bases). The CDR3 has 11 residues. The V gene's germline CDR1 is MDHEN and CDR2 SYDVKM. Trimming left V 5 bases short and J 7 bases short, with 8 bases between. The CDR3 region is CASSVGGGYTF. For the CDR3, the DNA is TGTGCCAGCAGTGTCGGGGGTGGCTACACCTTC.

This clonotype was counted at least ten times. The rearrangement uses TRBV7-2 and TRBJ2-5; unclear D gene. Trimming cost V 0 bases and J 5 bases, with 10 bases left between them. The CDR3 has 14 amino acids. CDR1 and CDR2 (germline): SGHTA, FQGNSA. CDR3: CASSLAPPRETQYF. The CDR3 DNA reads as TGTGCCAGCAGCTTAGCCCCCCCGAGGGAGACCCAGTACTTC.

This rearrangement joins TRBV4-3 to TRBJ2-7, with 7 positions matching TRBD2. From germline, CDR1 is LGHNA and CDR2 YSLEER. Germline trimming cut 3 bases from V and 5 bases from J; bases unmatched to any gene: 13. CDR3 length equals 16 residues. The CDR3: CASSQTKGRAVDEQYF. In DNA, the CDR3 is TGCGCCAGCAGCCAGACTAAGGGGAGGGCCGTCGACGAGCAGTACTTC.

This clonotype turned up a few times. This chain links TRBV29-1 with TRBJ2-1; TRBD1 is a possible D gene (6 bases). The CDR3 has 14 residues. Deletions cut 3 bases from V and 6 bases from J, with 15 bases between. Germline CDR1 SQVTM, CDR2 ANQGSEA. The CDR3 DNA follows: TGCAGCGTTGAGTCACTCCGGGACACCAATGAGCAGTTCTTC. Translation: CSVESLRDTNEQFF.

About this clonotype: The germline gene is not matched at one end of the junction; a read error may be the cause. The V call is TRBV7-9, the J call TRBJ2-1, with 12 bases fitting TRBD2. Germline CDR1 SEHNR, CDR2 FQNEAQ (reference sequence). CDR3 length: 15 residues. In DNA form, the CDR3 reads TGTGCCAGCAGCCTAGCGGGAGGGTTCGACAATGAGCAGTTCTTC. This codes for CASSLAGGFDNEQFF.

Worth noting for this clonotype: One end of the junction is discordant with germline, which a read error may explain. The J gene is TRBJ2-2, the V gene TRBV11-3; TRBD1 matches 7 bases. This CDR3 comprises 16 residues. Germline V gene data show CDR1 as SGHNT and CDR2 as YENEEA. The chain's CDR3 is CASSVERGRLSGELFF. DNA for the CDR3: TGTGCCAGCAGCGTAGAGAGGGGGCGCCTATCCGGGGAGCTGTTTTTT.

This clonotype was detected ten times or more. This chain uses TRBV12-3 or TRBV12-4 with TRBJ2-1; TRBD2 aligns across 11 bases. The trim removed 6 bases at V and 5 bases at J, leaving 9 bases unmatched. This CDR3 contains 16 residues. CDR3 protein: CASSDLTSGNHNEQFF. For the CDR3, the DNA is TGTGCCAGCAGCGACCTGACTAGCGGGAACCACAATGAGCAGTTCTTC.

This clonotype was seen many times. This chain links TRBV20-1 with TRBJ2-3, with D possibly called TRBD1 or TRBD2 (6 bases each). The CDR3 covers 14 residues. The V end lost 6 bases, the J end lost 2 bases, and 15 bases lay between the germline ends. Germline-derived CDR1 and CDR2 are DFQATT and SNEGSKA (reference sequence). CDR3 amino acids: CSALGGAHTDTQYF. The CDR3 nucleotides read TGCAGTGCCTTGGGGGGCGCTCACACAGATACGCAGTATTTT.

This chain joins TRBV25-1 and TRBJ1-1; D unclear. Germline CDR1 and CDR2: MGHDK and SYGVNS. Trimming shortened V by 7 bases and J by 5 bases, and 14 bases separated the two germline ends. This CDR3 region has 13 residues. The CDR3 region has the DNA TGTGCCAGCACTCGCGGGAGCCGGACTGAAGCTTTCTTT. It translates to CASTRGSRTEAFF.

This clonotype was seen repeatedly, ten times or more. This sequence joins TRBV7-2 and TRBJ2-5; 16 bases match TRBD2. CDR1 SGHTA and CDR2 FQGNSA come from the germline V gene. Losses at the gene ends were 10 bases for V and 4 bases for J; bases not matched to a gene: 6. This CDR3 contains 15 residues. CDR3: CAIGGTSGRGETQYF. The CDR3 nucleotides read TGTGCCATCGGCGGGACTAGCGGGAGGGGAGAGACCCAGTACTTC.